The source of this T cell receptor beta chain is a study of blood T cell repertoires in COVID-19. Study background: Resolution of symptoms, clearance, or two negative PCRs was present in recovered Cohort 3 donors. COVID-19 samples collected from the United States, Italy and Spain covered acute and convalescent phases.

Participant ages covered about 18 to 90 years across about two dozen US areas. Germline assignment: CDR1 LGHNA and CDR2 YSLEER. The V gene end was trimmed by 4 bases and the J gene end by 3 bases; junction bases not matched to a gene: 3. This CDR3 comprises 16 residues. Some clones are missing from TCRdb's copy, which holds only in-frame ones; the method was immunoSEQ multiplex PCR. The sample has around 190,000 clones; around 87% are singletons. The clonotype originates from a woman aged 40 to 49 in a cohort exposed to, infected with or recovered from COVID-19 (not recorded which). Material for sequencing was PBMCs or T cells enriched from blood (not recorded which). This sequence joins TRBV4-3 and TRBJ2-1, with TRBD2 identical over 13 bases. CDR3: CASSRGLAGDYNEQFF. The CDR3 DNA sequence: TGCGCCAGCAGCCGAGGACTAGCGGGGGACTACAATGAGCAGTTCTTC.